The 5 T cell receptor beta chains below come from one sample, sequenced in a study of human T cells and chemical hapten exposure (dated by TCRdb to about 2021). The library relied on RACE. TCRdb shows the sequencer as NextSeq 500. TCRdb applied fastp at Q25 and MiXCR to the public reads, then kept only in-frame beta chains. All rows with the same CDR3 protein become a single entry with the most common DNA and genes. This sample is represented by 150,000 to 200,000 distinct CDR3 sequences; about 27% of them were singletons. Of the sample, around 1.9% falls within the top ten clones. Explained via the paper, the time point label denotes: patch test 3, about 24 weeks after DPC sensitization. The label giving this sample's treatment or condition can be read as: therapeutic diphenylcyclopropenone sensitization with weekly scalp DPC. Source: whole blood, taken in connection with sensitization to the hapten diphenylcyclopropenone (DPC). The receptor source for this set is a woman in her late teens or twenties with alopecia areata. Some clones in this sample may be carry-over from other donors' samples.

CDR3 residues: CSVGLRGEQFF. CDR3 DNA: TGCAGCGTTGGTTTGCGGGGCGAGCAGTTCTTC. J is TRBJ2-1 and V is TRBV29-1; tentatively, D is TRBD2 (6 bases). This CDR3 is 11 amino acids long. V was shortened by 4 bases and J by 10 bases, with 11 bases between the two germline ends. CDR1 and CDR2 (germline): SQVTM, ANQGSEA.

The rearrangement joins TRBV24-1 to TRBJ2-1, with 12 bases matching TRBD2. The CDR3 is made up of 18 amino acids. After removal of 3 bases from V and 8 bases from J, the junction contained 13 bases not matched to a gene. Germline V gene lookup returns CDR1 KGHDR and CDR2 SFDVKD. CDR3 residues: CATSDPGPSGRAGDEQFF. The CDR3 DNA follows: TGTGCCACCAGTGATCCCGGTCCTAGCGGGAGGGCCGGTGATGAGCAGTTCTTC.

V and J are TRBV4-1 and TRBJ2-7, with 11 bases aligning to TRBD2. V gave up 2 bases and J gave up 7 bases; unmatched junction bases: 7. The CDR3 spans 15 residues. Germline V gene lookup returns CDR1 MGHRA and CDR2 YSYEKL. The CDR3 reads CASSQFSGGAEEQYF. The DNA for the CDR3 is TGCGCCAGCAGCCAATTTAGCGGGGGGGCTGAAGAGCAGTACTTC.

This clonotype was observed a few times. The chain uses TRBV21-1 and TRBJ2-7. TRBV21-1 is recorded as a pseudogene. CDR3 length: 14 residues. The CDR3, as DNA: TGTGCCAGCAGCGATACTACGCAGGCCTACGAGCAGTACTTC. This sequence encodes CASSDTTQAYEQYF.

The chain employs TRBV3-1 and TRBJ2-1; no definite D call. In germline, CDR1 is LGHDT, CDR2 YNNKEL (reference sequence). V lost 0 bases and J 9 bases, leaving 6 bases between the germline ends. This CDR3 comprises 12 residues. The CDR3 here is CASSQDGPEQFF. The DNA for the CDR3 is TGTGCCAGCAGCCAAGATGGGCCTGAGCAGTTCTTC.